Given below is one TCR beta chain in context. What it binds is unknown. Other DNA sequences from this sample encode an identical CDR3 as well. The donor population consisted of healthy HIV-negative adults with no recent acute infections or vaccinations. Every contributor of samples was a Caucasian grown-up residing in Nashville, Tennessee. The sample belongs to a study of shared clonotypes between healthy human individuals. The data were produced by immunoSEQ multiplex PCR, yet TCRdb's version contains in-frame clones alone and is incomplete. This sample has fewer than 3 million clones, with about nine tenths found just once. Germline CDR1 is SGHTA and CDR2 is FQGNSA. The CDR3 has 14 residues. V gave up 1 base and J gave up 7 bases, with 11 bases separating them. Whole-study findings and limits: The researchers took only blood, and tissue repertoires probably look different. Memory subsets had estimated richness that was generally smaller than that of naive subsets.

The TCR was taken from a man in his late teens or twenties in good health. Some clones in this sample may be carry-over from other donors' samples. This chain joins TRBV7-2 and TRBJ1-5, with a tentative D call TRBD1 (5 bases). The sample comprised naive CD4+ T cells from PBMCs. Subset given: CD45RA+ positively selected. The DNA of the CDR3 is TGTGCCAGCAGCTTAGTTGGGGGTGGCCAGCCCCAGCATTTT. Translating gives CASSLVGGGQPQHF.